The 9 T cell receptor beta chains reported below all come from one sample, sequenced in a study of glioma-infiltrating T cells. The iRepertoire nested amplicon-rescue multiplex PCR amplified TCR alpha and beta CDR3s from RNA. TCRdb processed the multiplex PCR reads anew with MiXCR; each CDR3 protein has one entry. This table has some 93,000 distinct CDR3 sequences, roughly 40% appearing once. The source material was glioma tissue, nonneoplastic brain tissue, or PBMCs (not recorded which). Every receptor here comes from a human donor with low-grade glioma or glioblastoma, undergoing nonglioma brain surgery, or in good health (not recorded which).

This clonotype was seen at least ten times. The chain is built from TRBV3-1 and TRBJ2-5; a weak D match, TRBD2 (6 bases). Trimming left V 1 base short and J 5 bases short, with 17 bases between. Germline loops: CDR1 LGHDT, CDR2 YNNKEL (reference sequence). The CDR3 is 16 residues long. The DNA of the CDR3 is TGTGCCAGCAGCCAAGCCCCCTCGGGGGTTCTGGAGACCCAGTACTTC. This translates into CASSQAPSGVLETQYF.

A note on this clonotype: Since a much larger clone is just one base distant, this may be a read error. The chain recombines TRBV18 with TRBJ2-7, with a weak D call TRBD1 (5 bases). Germline CDR1 reads KGHSH; CDR2 reads LQKENI. CDR3 length: 14 amino acids. CDR3 sequence reads: CASPPSQGSYEQYF. CDR3 DNA sequence: TGTGCCAGCCCACCATCGCAGGGTTCCTACGAGCAGTACTTC.

Regarding this clonotype: A much larger clone differs from this one at a single base, so this may be a read error. This chain links TRBV7-9 with TRBJ2-6; D gene uncertain. CDR1 is SEHNR and CDR2 is FQNEAQ in the germline V gene (reference sequence). The CDR3 extends over 17 amino acids. The CDR3 region has the DNA TGTGCCAGCATCTTAGATGCGCGTCGGGCTGGGGCCAACGTCCTGACTTTC. Protein product: CASILDARRAGANVLTF. The complete variable domain, with remaining parts taken from reference TRBV7-9 and TRBJ2-6, reads DTGVSQNPRHKITKRGQNVTFRCDPISEHNRLYWYRQTLGQGPEFLTYFQNEAQLEKSRLLSDRFSAERPKGSFSTLEIQRTEQGDSAMYLCASILDARRAGANVLTFGAGSRLTVL.

Comments on this clonotype: A much larger clone differs from this one at a single base, so this may be a read error. CDR3 loop: CRVASAYNEQFF. The DNA for the CDR3 is TGCAGAGTTGCCAGCGCATACAATGAGCAGTTCTTC. V and J are TRBV29-1 and TRBJ2-1; D is unresolved. From germline, CDR1 is SQVTM and CDR2 ANQGSEA. This CDR3 contains 12 residues.

As to this clonotype: A junction boundary mismatches the germline segment, possibly from a read error. The CDR3 DNA reads as TGCAGTGCTAGAGCGGGTGGAAGCAGTCAGCCCCAGCATTTT. Its protein is CSARAGGSSQPQHF. The chain employs TRBV20-1 and TRBJ1-5; no clear D. Germline lookup yields CDR1 DFQATT and CDR2 SNEGSKA (reference sequence). CDR3 size: 14 residues.

With respect to this clonotype: At one end, the junction sequence differs from germline, possibly due to a read error. The chain employs TRBV20-1 and TRBJ1-1; D is possibly TRBD1 (5 bases). Germline CDR1 is DFQATT and CDR2 is SNEGSKA (reference sequence). This CDR3 spans 16 amino acids. The CDR3 coding sequence is TGCAGTGCCGACGATCAAGTGACGGGGCGGAGCACTAAAGCTTTCTTT. Protein sequence: CSADDQVTGRSTKAFF.

The sample holds a few counts of this clonotype. The chain employs TRBV3-1 and TRBJ2-3; 13 bases align to TRBD2. Trimming at V came to 3 bases and at J to 8 bases, leaving 8 bases not matched to a gene. The CDR3 is 16 residues long. Germline V gives CDR1 LGHDT, CDR2 YNNKEL (reference sequence). CDR3 bases: TGTGCCAGCAGCCAGGACGGACTAGCGGGGGTCGGTACGCAGTATTTT. Protein: CASSQDGLAGVGTQYF.

The sample holds many counts of this clonotype. A clone one base away is much larger, so this may be a read error. It is likely a read error, because the conserved phenylalanine at the end of the CDR3 is missing. The chain carries TRBV6-2 or TRBV6-3 and TRBJ1-2, with D perhaps matching TRBD1 (5 bases). Germline CDR1 and CDR2: MNHEY and SVGEGT. The CDR3 is 13 residues long. Deletions cut 2 bases from V and 2 bases from J, with 6 bases between. The CDR3 DNA follows: TGTGCCAGCAGTTACGACAGAAACTATGGCTACACCTCC. This gives the protein CASSYDRNYGYTS.

Worth noting for this clonotype: At one end, the junction sequence differs from germline, possibly due to a read error. This chain joins TRBV4-2 and TRBJ2-7, with 9 bases that match TRBD2. This CDR3 has 15 amino acids. Germline-derived CDR1 and CDR2 are LGHNA and YNFKEQ. CDR3 loop: CASGRELAGSYEKHF. CDR3 bases: TGTGCCAGCGGCCGAGAACTAGCGGGTTCCTACGAGAAGCACTTC.